This entry lists 13 T cell receptor beta chains sequenced from one sample in a study of OX40 agonist ivuxolimab in advanced cancers. Some clones are missing from TCRdb's copy, which holds only in-frame ones; the method was immunoSEQ multiplex PCR. The sample has some 59,000 clones, roughly nine tenths seen once; the top ten hold more than 15%. The specimen comprised CD4+ or CD8+ T cells sorted from blood, sampled in a trial of the OX40 agonist ivuxolimab. The source of these receptors is an adult with an advanced solid tumor such as melanoma, head and neck, liver or kidney cancer.

The chain carries TRBV5-3 and TRBJ2-2, with 10 bases that match TRBD2. TRBV5-3 carries the ORF label, with uncertain function. Unmatched junction bases numbered 25, after V lost 4 bases and J lost 4 bases. The CDR3 covers 22 residues. The CDR3 loop reads CARSPWARDSFGTSAPTGELFF. In DNA form, the CDR3 reads TGTGCCAGAAGCCCCTGGGCTAGGGACAGTTTTGGGACTAGCGCACCCACCGGGGAGCTGTTTTTT.

The V and J genes are TRBV15 and TRBJ2-5, with unresolved D. V lost 0 bases, J lost 5 bases, and 10 bases lay in between. This CDR3 comprises 14 residues. CDR1 and CDR2 from the germline V gene are LNHNV and YYDKDF (reference sequence). The CDR3: CATSRDRQDETQYF. Written as DNA, the CDR3 is TGTGCCACCAGCAGAGATAGGCAGGACGAGACCCAGTACTTC.

This clone turned up a few times. The CDR3 is CASSTHQQGKGTEAFF. As DNA, the CDR3 is TGTGCCAGCAGCACACACCAACAGGGAAAAGGCACTGAAGCTTTCTTT. The chain employs TRBV9 and TRBJ1-1; D is perhaps TRBD1 (6 bases). Germline-derived CDR1 and CDR2 are SGDLS and YYNGEE. This CDR3 spans 16 amino acids. The V gene lost 4 bases and the J gene lost 4 bases, with 20 bases spanning the gap.

The V call is TRBV30, the J call TRBJ1-3; D is ambiguous. The V end lost 1 base, the J end lost 5 bases, and 12 bases lay between the germline ends. This CDR3 region has 14 residues. Germline V gives CDR1 GTSNPN, CDR2 SVGIG (reference sequence). Here the CDR3 reads CAWSDAAWRNTIYF. CDR3 in DNA: TGTGCCTGGAGTGACGCCGCGTGGAGAAACACCATATATTTT.

The J gene is TRBJ2-1, the V gene TRBV6-5; the D call may be TRBD1 or TRBD2 (6 bases each). The CDR3 length is 12 residues. Germline V gives CDR1 MNHEY, CDR2 SVGAGI. V was pared by 9 bases and J by 5 bases, with 11 bases between. The chain's CDR3 is CASRGRHNEQFF. Here the CDR3 DNA reads TGTGCCAGTCGGGGGCGCCACAATGAGCAGTTCTTC.

This chain joins TRBV7-9 and TRBJ2-7, with 10 bases identical to TRBD1. V lost 0 bases and J lost 5; bases outside the gene matches: 7. CDR1 is SEHNR, CDR2 FQNEAQ, per germline (reference sequence). The CDR3 contains 16 residues. CDR3 region: CASSLAAGTGDNEQYF. CDR3 nucleotide sequence: TGTGCCAGCAGCTTAGCAGCCGGGACAGGGGATAACGAGCAGTACTTC. The entire variable domain, with the rest obtained from reference TRBV7-9 and TRBJ2-7, is as follows: DTGVSQNPRHKITKRGQNVTFRCDPISEHNRLYWYRQTLGQGPEFLTYFQNEAQLEKSRLLSDRFSAERPKGSFSTLEIQRTEQGDSAMYLCASSLAAGTGDNEQYFGPGTRLTVT.

This clone was counted between two and nine times. This sequence joins TRBV11-3 and TRBJ1-6; the D is unclear. Per germline, CDR1 SGHNT and CDR2 YENEEA. The V and J ends lost 5 bases and 7 bases respectively, with 9 bases between them. The CDR3 runs to 13 residues. In nucleotides, the CDR3 is TGTGCCAGCAGCAAGAGGAGGAATTCACCCCTCCACTTT. This encodes CASSKRRNSPLHF.

The gene calls are TRBV28 and TRBJ2-7, with 9 bases fitting TRBD1. The V and J ends lost 2 bases and 5 bases, in that order; junction bases with no gene match: 7. CDR1 is MDHEN, CDR2 SYDVKM, per germline. This CDR3 contains 15 residues. The DNA for the CDR3 is TGTGCCAGCAGTTTACCAGGGACAGGGAGCCACGAGCAGTACTTC. Translating gives CASSLPGTGSHEQYF.

This chain links TRBV5-1 with TRBJ1-4; D ambiguous. V lost 1 base and J lost 8, with 18 bases in between. This CDR3 has 16 residues. Germline CDR1 and CDR2: SGHRS and YFSETQ. The CDR3 region has the DNA TGCGCCAGCAGCTTGACATACGCAGAGGGAGGGGAAAAACTGTTTTTT. Translation gives CASSLTYAEGGEKLFF.

The CDR3, as DNA: TGCGCCAGCAGCCCCATTGGGGGCTCCTACAATGAGCAGTTCTTC. The encoded protein is CASSPIGGSYNEQFF. V usage is TRBV5-1 and J usage is TRBJ2-1, with D perhaps TRBD1 or TRBD2 (5 bases each). V lost 4 bases and J lost 0, with 11 bases in between. This CDR3 spans 15 amino acids. CDR1 and CDR2 (germline): SGHRS, YFSETQ. The full variable domain, in which reference TRBV5-1 and TRBJ2-1 provide the parts outside the CDR3, is KAGVTQTPRYLIKTRGQQVTLSCSPISGHRSVSWYQQTPGQGLQFLFEYFSETQRNKGNFPGRFSGRQFSNSRSEMNVSTLELGDSALYLCASSPIGGSYNEQFFGPGTRLTVL.

The CDR3 nucleotides are TGTGCCAGCAGTGAATACTCGGACAGCGGCACTGAAGCTTTCTTT. It translates to CASSEYSDSGTEAFF. V usage is TRBV25-1 and J usage is TRBJ1-1; a weak D match, TRBD1 (6 bases). This CDR3 is 15 amino acids long. Trimming shortened V by 0 bases and J by 4 bases, and 12 bases separated the two germline ends. Germline CDR1 reads MGHDK; CDR2 reads SYGVNS.

Sample share makes this clone medium-sized (0.01 to 0.1%). The V gene is TRBV18, the J gene TRBJ1-5; no reliable D call. Germline values: CDR1 KGHSH, CDR2 LQKENI. The CDR3 runs to 13 residues. Trimming left V 2 bases short and J 4 bases short, with 6 bases between. The CDR3 here is CASSPAENQPQHF. The CDR3 region has the DNA TGTGCCAGCTCACCAGCAGAGAATCAGCCCCAGCATTTT.

The chain couples TRBV15 to TRBJ1-5; D is unclear. Germline assignment: CDR1 LNHNV and CDR2 YYDKDF (reference sequence). The CDR3 loop spans 16 amino acids. Trimming pared 0 bases from V and 2 bases from J, leaving 11 bases between. CDR3 sequence (DNA): TGTGCCACCAGCAGAGATATTCTAGGACGCAATCAGCCCCAGCATTTT. Residues: CATSRDILGRNQPQHF.